Listed here are 18 T cell receptor beta chains from one sample, sequenced in a study of breast tumors, draining lymph nodes, adjacent tissues. TCRdb re-analysed the multiplex PCR reads in MiXCR, keeping a single row per CDR3 protein. The data show approximately 180,000 distinct CDR3 sequences, with 33% seen just once and roughly 3.8% held by the top ten. Axillary draining lymph nodes of breast cancer patients supplied the node samples. Sequencing used axillary lymph node tissue. The receptor set was obtained from a female donor with breast cancer. Some clones in this sample may be carry-over from other donors' samples.

The CDR3 sequence is CASSERDSDNSPLHF. In nucleotides, the CDR3 is TGTGCCAGCAGCGAAAGGGACAGTGATAATTCACCCCTCCACTTT. This rearrangement joins TRBV7-6 to TRBJ1-6, with TRBD1 identical over 7 bases. The V gene end was trimmed by 5 bases and the J gene end by 5 bases; junction bases not matched to a gene: 6. Germline CDR1 reads SGHVS; CDR2 reads FNYEAQ. CDR3 length: 15 residues. The entire variable domain, with the rest obtained from reference TRBV7-6 and TRBJ1-6, is as follows: GAGVSQSPRYKVTKRGQDVALRCDPISGHVSLYWYRQALGQGPEFLTYFNYEAQQDKSGLPNDRFSAERPEGSISTLTIQRTEQRDSAMYRCASSERDSDNSPLHFGNGTRLTVT.

This clonotype was seen a handful of times. V gene TRBV7-2 combines with J gene TRBJ1-1; D is undetermined. CDR3 length equals 16 residues. V gave up 2 bases and J gave up 0 bases, with 13 bases separating them. CDR1 and CDR2 (germline): SGHTA, FQGNSA. The CDR3 DNA sequence: TGTGCCAGCAGCTTAAGAGTTCGGATGATGAACACTGAAGCTTTCTTT. The encoded protein is CASSLRVRMMNTEAFF.

With respect to this clonotype: This could be a read error, since a much larger clone is one nucleotide away. The chain employs TRBV20-1 and TRBJ2-7, with 9 bases lining up with TRBD2. V shed 2 bases, J shed 6 bases, and the junction held 11 bases outside the gene matches. This CDR3 comprises 15 residues. In germline, CDR1 is DFQATT, CDR2 SNEGSKA (reference sequence). In nucleotides, the CDR3 is TGCAGTGCTAGAATTCCGGGACTAGCTTCGGGCGAGCAGTACTTC. It yields the protein CSARIPGLASGEQYF.

This chain joins TRBV19 and TRBJ2-5; 8 positions match TRBD2. CDR1 and CDR2 (germline): LNHDA, SQIVND (reference sequence). This CDR3 region has 18 residues. After removal of 3 bases from V and 5 bases from J, the junction contained 17 bases not matched to a gene. This CDR3 reads CASSMSWAATGGGETQYF. The CDR3 DNA reads as TGTGCCAGTAGTATGTCTTGGGCGGCCACCGGGGGGGGCGAGACCCAGTACTTC.

This chain links TRBV4-1 with TRBJ2-1; 8 bases line up with TRBD2. The length of the CDR3 is 19 residues. V gave up 4 bases and J gave up 0 bases; unmatched junction bases: 14. Germline V gives CDR1 MGHRA, CDR2 YSYEKL. The CDR3 spells CASSRSGETIGDSYNEQFF. The CDR3 DNA reads as TGCGCCAGCAGCCGTAGCGGGGAAACTATCGGGGACTCCTACAATGAGCAGTTCTTC.

About this clonotype itself: Being one base from a much bigger clone, this may be a read error. The genes are TRBV7-3 and TRBJ1-5, with D uncertain. From germline, CDR1 is SGHTA and CDR2 FQGTGA. The CDR3 runs 13 residues. CDR3 protein: CASSLTENQPRHF. The CDR3 nucleotides are TGTGCCAGCAGTTTAACAGAAAATCAGCCCCGGCATTTT.

Note on this clonotype: Germline is not matched at one junction end, which may reflect a read error. The gene calls are TRBV10-3 and TRBJ1-6, with D uncertain. Germline CDR1 is ENHRY and CDR2 is SYGVKD. The CDR3 has 13 residues. This CDR3 is CAVGETANPPLYF. Here the CDR3 DNA reads TGTGCCGTCGGGGAAACAGCTAATCCACCCCTCTACTTT.

Many counts were recorded for this clonotype. The genes are TRBV9 and TRBJ2-5; the D call may be TRBD1 or TRBD2 (5 bases each). The CDR3 runs 14 residues. Germline CDR1 SGDLS, CDR2 YYNGEE. V shed 3 bases and J shed 5 bases, with 14 bases lying between them. CDR3 coding DNA: TGTGCCAGCAGCGCCGGGACGGGACGTGAGACCCAGTACTTC. Its translation is CASSAGTGRETQYF.

This clonotype was counted at least ten times. CDR3 amino acids: CASSGLAGLYEQYF. CDR3 sequence (DNA): TGTGCCAGCAGTGGACTAGCGGGGCTCTACGAGCAGTACTTC. The chain combines TRBV2 with TRBJ2-7, with 11 positions matching TRBD2. The germline V gene has CDR1 SNHLY and CDR2 FYNNEI. J was trimmed by 3 bases and V by 4 bases; bases with no gene match: 2. The CDR3 consists of 14 residues.

This clonotype was observed many times. The rearrangement joins TRBV30 to TRBJ1-2, with D perhaps matching TRBD1 (6 bases). The CDR3 runs 14 residues. Trimming pared 3 bases from V and 8 bases from J, leaving 19 bases between. Germline V gives CDR1 GTSNPN, CDR2 SVGIG (reference sequence). For the CDR3, the DNA is TGTGCCTGGAGGCGAGTTAACAGGGTGAGAGGCTACACCTTC. Residues: CAWRRVNRVRGYTF.

In its sample, this clonotype was seen many times. The chain employs TRBV29-1 and TRBJ2-1, with D unresolved. V was shortened by 7 bases and J by 6 bases, with 13 bases between the two germline ends. Germline V gives CDR1 SQVTM, CDR2 ANQGSEA. CDR3 length equals 12 residues. As DNA, the CDR3 is TGCAGCGCTGCACTTGACCCCAATGAGCAGTTCTTC. It specifies CSAALDPNEQFF.

This clonotype was observed many times. This chain joins TRBV7-2 and TRBJ2-1, with TRBD2 matching over 8 bases. CDR3 length: 12 residues. Per the germline V gene, CDR1 is SGHTA and CDR2 is FQGNSA. V trimming: 6 bases; J trimming: 10 bases; junction bases outside the gene matches: 5. In DNA form, the CDR3 reads TGTGCCAGCAGGGGAGCGGGAGTCGAGCAGTTCTTC. Its translation is CASRGAGVEQFF.

This clonotype was seen ten or more times. This chain joins TRBV9 and TRBJ1-6; D remains unclear. Per germline, CDR1 SGDLS and CDR2 YYNGEE. The V and J ends lost 2 bases and 3 bases respectively, with 0 bases between them. The CDR3 loop spans 12 amino acids. The DNA for the CDR3 is TGTGCCAGCAGCGTCTATAATTCACCCCTCCACTTT. This gives the protein CASSVYNSPLHF.

This clonotype appeared many times. The chain couples TRBV28 to TRBJ1-2, with 7 bases identical to TRBD1. CDR3 length: 13 amino acids. V trimming: 5 bases; J trimming: 3 bases; junction bases outside the gene matches: 3. Germline V gives CDR1 MDHEN, CDR2 SYDVKM. CDR3 region: CASSRDSYYGYTF. In DNA, the CDR3 is TGTGCCAGCAGTCGGGACAGCTACTATGGCTACACCTTC.

This clonotype has a count of ten or more. The J gene is TRBJ1-6, the V gene TRBV4-2; 8 positions agree with TRBD1. The CDR3 loop spans 17 amino acids. V trimming: 4 bases; J trimming: 11 bases; junction bases outside the gene matches: 16. Germline assignment: CDR1 LGHNA and CDR2 YNFKEQ. The CDR3 protein is CASSLNTPQGAGTPLHF. The CDR3 DNA reads as TGTGCCAGCAGCCTAAATACCCCGCAGGGGGCCGGTACACCCCTCCACTTT.

This clonotype was found many times. The chain recombines TRBV7-9 with TRBJ2-7, with 10 bases fitting TRBD2. CDR3 size: 14 residues. V was pared by 3 bases and J by 5 bases, with 4 bases of the junction left unmatched. In germline, CDR1 is SEHNR, CDR2 FQNEAQ (reference sequence). Written as DNA, the CDR3 is TGTGCCAGCAGCTTCGAAACTAGCGGGAACGAGCAGTACTTC. This sequence encodes CASSFETSGNEQYF.

With respect to this clonotype: The germline gene is not matched at one end of the junction; a read error may be the cause. The CDR3 DNA reads as TGTGCCAGTAGCGAGAGGGGGACTGAAGCTTTC. Translating gives CASSERGTEAF. This chain uses TRBV19 with TRBJ2-6, with D perhaps being TRBD1 or TRBD2 (6 bases each). CDR3 size: 11 residues. The germline V gene encodes CDR1 LNHDA and CDR2 SQIVND (reference sequence).

The V call is TRBV5-5, the J call TRBJ2-7; tentative D call: TRBD1 (6 bases). Per germline, CDR1 SGHKS and CDR2 YYEKEE (reference sequence). There are 14 residues in the CDR3. V was clipped by 0 bases and J by 6 bases, with 13 bases between them. The CDR3 region has the DNA TGTGCCAGCAGCTTGGGACAGGTGCCCTTCGAGCAGTACTTC. Translation: CASSLGQVPFEQYF.